The 6 T cell receptor beta chains presented below share a single source sample, sequenced in a study of T cell repertoires in cytomegalovirus infection. TCRdb fed the reads into MiXCR, producing one record per CDR3 protein. The sample lists a few hundred thousand distinct CDR3 sequences, approximately 25% occurring once. The sample consisted of PBMCs. The receptors were gathered from a human donor in good health (CMV status not recorded). Some clones in this sample may be carry-over from other donors' samples.

The chain uses TRBV12-3 or TRBV12-4 and TRBJ2-2, with a possible D match to TRBD2 (6 bases). V was shortened by 6 bases and J by 0 bases, with 8 bases between the two germline ends. The CDR3 sequence is 14 residues long. CDR3 region: CASSGLTNTGELFF. As DNA, the CDR3 is TGTGCCAGCAGCGGACTAACGAACACCGGGGAGCTGTTTTTT.

The CDR3 region is CSATKLGLAIRGKETQYF. DNA for the CDR3: TGCAGTGCGACCAAATTGGGACTAGCGATCAGGGGAAAAGAGACCCAGTACTTC. This sequence joins TRBV20-1 and TRBJ2-5, with TRBD2 matching over 10 bases. The V gene's germline CDR1 is DFQATT and CDR2 SNEGSKA (reference sequence). V shed 6 bases, J shed 3 bases, and the junction held 19 bases outside the gene matches. CDR3 length equals 18 residues.

The chain combines TRBV6-2 or TRBV6-3 with TRBJ2-7; 9 bases fit TRBD1. This CDR3 spans 14 amino acids. The J segment lost 3 bases and the V segment lost 5 bases, leaving 5 bases of the junction unmatched. Germline V CDR1 and CDR2: MNHEY, SVGEGT. In DNA form, the CDR3 reads TGTGCCAGCAGTAGAAGACAGGGGGACTACGAGCAGTACGTC. This sequence encodes CASSRRQGDYEQYV.

The rearrangement links TRBV3-1 to TRBJ2-5; possible D gene TRBD2, 5 bases. Germline V CDR1 and CDR2: LGHDT, YNNKEL (reference sequence). CDR3 length: 13 amino acids. V was trimmed by 3 bases and J by 4 bases, leaving 9 bases between them. The CDR3 nucleotides are TGTGCCAGCAGCCACGTGGGGAGAGAGACCCAGTACTTC. Translation: CASSHVGRETQYF.

This clonotype turned up a few times. The chain uses TRBV12-5 and TRBJ1-5, with D perhaps matching TRBD1 (5 bases). Trimming cost V 0 bases and J 4 bases, with 10 bases left between them. The CDR3 totals 15 residues. Looked up from germline, CDR1 is LGHNT and CDR2 is FRNRAP. The CDR3 here is CASGLVVDRNQPQHF. The CDR3 coding sequence is TGTGCTAGTGGTTTGGTTGTAGACAGAAATCAGCCCCAGCATTTT.

This chain links TRBV20-1 with TRBJ1-1; perhaps TRBD1 as D (5 bases). This CDR3 has 15 amino acids. Germline lookup yields CDR1 DFQATT and CDR2 SNEGSKA (reference sequence). The V end lost 1 base, the J end lost 3 bases, and 15 bases lay between the germline ends. CDR3 coding DNA: TGCAGTGCTAGAGGGGCCTCGGGGGGGGACACTGAAGCTTTCTTT. Its protein is CSARGASGGDTEAFF.